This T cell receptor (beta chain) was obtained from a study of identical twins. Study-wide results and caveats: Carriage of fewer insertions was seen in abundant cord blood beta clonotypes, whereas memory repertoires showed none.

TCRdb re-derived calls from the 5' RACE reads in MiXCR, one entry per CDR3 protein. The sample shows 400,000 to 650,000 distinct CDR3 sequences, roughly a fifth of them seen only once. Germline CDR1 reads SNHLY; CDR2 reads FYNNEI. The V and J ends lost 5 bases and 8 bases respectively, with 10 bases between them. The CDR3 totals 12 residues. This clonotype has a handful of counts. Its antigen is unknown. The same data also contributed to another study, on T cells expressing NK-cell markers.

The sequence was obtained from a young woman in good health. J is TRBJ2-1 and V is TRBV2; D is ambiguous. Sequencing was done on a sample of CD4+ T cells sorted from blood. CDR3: CASSLDWDEQFF. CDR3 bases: TGTGCCAGCAGTTTAGACTGGGATGAGCAGTTCTTC.